This passage covers 13 T cell receptor beta chains from one sample sequenced in a study of cytomegalovirus exposure and HLA in healthy donors. The data were produced by immunoSEQ multiplex PCR, yet TCRdb's version contains in-frame clones alone and is incomplete. This table holds some 80,000 clones, roughly 96% found once. The sequencing input was PBMCs. All receptors derive from a woman aged 18-35 years in good health and CMV-seronegative.

The J gene is TRBJ2-5, the V gene TRBV2; TRBD2 is a possible D gene (6 bases). The CDR3 sequence is 12 residues long. CDR1 and CDR2 (germline): SNHLY, FYNNEI. The germline V and J ends were trimmed by 4 bases and 5 bases, with 8 bases remaining between them. The CDR3: CASSGGVETQYF. CDR3 DNA: TGTGCCAGCAGTGGGGGGGTGGAGACCCAGTACTTC. The whole variable domain, remainder taken from reference TRBV2 and TRBJ2-5, is EPEVTQTPSHQVTQMGQEVILRCVPISNHLYFYWYRQILGQKVEFLVSFYNNEISEKSEIFDDQFSVERPDGSNFTLKIRSTKLEDSAMYFCASSGGVETQYFGPGTRLLVL.

The chain employs TRBV6-4 and TRBJ2-1; the match to TRBD1 covers 7 bases. This CDR3 is 15 amino acids long. Trimming cost V 3 bases and J 3 bases; bases outside gene matches: 5. CDR1 is MRHNA and CDR2 is SNTAGT in the germline V gene. CDR3: CASSEVWDSYNEQFF. CDR3 in DNA: TGTGCCAGCAGTGAAGTTTGGGACAGCTACAATGAGCAGTTCTTC.

Notes on this clone: One junction end does not reproduce the germline sequence, and a read error may be involved. V and J are TRBV2 and TRBJ2-3; 10 nucleotides agree with TRBD2. The CDR3 has 20 amino acids. Germline assignment: CDR1 SNHLY and CDR2 FYNNEI. CDR3 protein: CASREAYLPSGSVSTDTQYF. CDR3 in DNA: TGTGCCAGCAGAGAAGCCTATCTACCTAGCGGGAGTGTAAGCACAGATACGCAGTATTTT.

This clone is categorized as medium-sized. The chain is built from TRBV28 and TRBJ1-1; the D gene is possibly TRBD1 (5 bases). Germline V CDR1 and CDR2: MDHEN, SYDVKM. The CDR3 has 12 amino acids. The V end was cut by 0 bases, the J end by 8 bases, with 7 bases between. The CDR3 reads CASSLWAGEAFF. The CDR3 DNA follows: TGTGCCAGCAGTTTATGGGCAGGGGAAGCTTTCTTT.

V and J are TRBV11-2 and TRBJ2-1; D perhaps matches TRBD2 (6 bases). The CDR3 has 17 residues. In germline, CDR1 is SGHAT, CDR2 FQNNGV. V was cut by 0 bases and J by 6 bases, with 18 bases left in between. The CDR3 here is CASSLDLVGGLGNEQFF. In DNA form, the CDR3 reads TGTGCCAGCAGCTTAGACCTCGTCGGGGGTTTGGGCAATGAGCAGTTCTTC.

The chain is built from TRBV5-1 and TRBJ1-4; 9 nucleotides line up with TRBD1. Unmatched junction bases numbered 10, after V lost 0 bases and J lost 4 bases. The CDR3 covers 18 residues. Germline lookup yields CDR1 SGHRS and CDR2 YFSETQ. CDR3 loop: CASSLEGTGTFYNEKLFF. The CDR3 region has the DNA TGCGCCAGCAGCTTGGAGGGGACAGGGACGTTTTATAATGAAAAACTGTTTTTT.

The gene calls are TRBV6-4 and TRBJ2-2; D gene ambiguous. CDR1 is MRHNA, CDR2 SNTAGT, per germline. The ends were cut back, 4 bases at V and 7 bases at J, with 10 bases in the middle. This CDR3 spans 13 amino acids. The DNA of the CDR3 is TGTGCCAGCAGTGTCGAGTCGAGCGGGGAGCTGTTTTTT. It specifies CASSVESSGELFF.

For the CDR3, the DNA is TGTGCCAGCAGCGGGACAGGATCCGTCAATCAGCCCCAGCATTTT. It yields the protein CASSGTGSVNQPQHF. The chain carries TRBV2 and TRBJ1-5; 8 bases fit TRBD1. V trimming: 6 bases; J trimming: 3 bases; junction bases outside the gene matches: 7. The germline V gene encodes CDR1 SNHLY and CDR2 FYNNEI. The CDR3 has 15 amino acids.

The rearrangement joins TRBV6-6 to TRBJ1-1, with D maybe TRBD1 (6 bases). This CDR3 has 15 residues. Germline CDR1 is MNHNY and CDR2 is SVGAGI (reference sequence). V was shortened by 2 bases and J by 2 bases, with 12 bases between the two germline ends. In nucleotides, the CDR3 is TGTGCCAGCAGTTACCGAAAACAGGGAAACACTGAAGCTTTCTTT. Protein sequence: CASSYRKQGNTEAFF.

CDR3 residues: CASSSRLGVTEAFF. The CDR3, as DNA: TGTGCCAGCAGTTCGCGATTAGGGGTGACTGAAGCTTTCTTT. The chain couples TRBV27 to TRBJ1-1; weak D call: TRBD1 (5 bases). With 4 bases removed from V and 5 bases from J, the gap between germline ends came to 14 bases. CDR1 is MNHEY, CDR2 SMNVEV, per germline (reference sequence). The length of the CDR3 is 14 residues.

The V gene is TRBV10-1, the J gene TRBJ2-7, with 11 bases fitting TRBD2. Trimming cost V 4 bases and J 3 bases; bases outside gene matches: 5. CDR3 length: 15 residues. From germline, CDR1 is WNHNN and CDR2 SYGVQD (reference sequence). DNA for the CDR3: TGCGCCAGCAGTGTTCGTACTAGCGGGAGCTACGAGCAGTACTTC. Translated: CASSVRTSGSYEQYF.

The V gene is TRBV6-6, the J gene TRBJ2-7, with 7 bases matching TRBD2. The CDR3 has 13 amino acids. J gave up 4 bases and V 7 bases, and 7 bases lay outside the gene matches. Germline V gene lookup returns CDR1 MNHNY and CDR2 SVGAGI (reference sequence). The DNA for the CDR3 is TGTGCCAGCACGCCGCGGGAGTTTTACGAGCAGTACTTC. It is translated as CASTPREFYEQYF.

The chain has TRBV2 and TRBJ2-1; 9 bases are a match to TRBD2. The CDR3 runs 14 residues. V trimming: 7 bases; J trimming: 5 bases; junction bases outside the gene matches: 6. Germline lookup yields CDR1 SNHLY and CDR2 FYNNEI. DNA of the CDR3: TGTGCCAGCAATTTTCTAGCGGGAAACAATGAGCAGTTCTTC. It specifies CASNFLAGNNEQFF.